These T cell receptor beta chains were read from a single sample in a study of cytomegalovirus exposure and HLA in healthy donors. TCRdb's table, derived via immunoSEQ multiplex PCR, lists solely in-frame clones and lacks some. The sample holds over 70,000 clones, 70% to 85% seen once. Material for sequencing was PBMCs. These receptors were obtained from a man aged 50 or older in good health and CMV-seropositive. Both conserved end residues are part of each CDR3. The D gene is left open where the match is weak. Only part of the rows carry a size: once, few, many, or a class if the clone is expanded.

abundance	v_gene	d_gene	j_gene	CDR3aa	CDR3nt
NA	TRBV11-2	TRBD2	TRBJ2-7	CASSWASTSGTEQYF	TGTGCCAGCAGCTGGGCGAGTACTAGCGGGACCGAGCAGTACTTC
few	TRBV19	NA	TRBJ2-2	CASSIFTGELFF	TGTGCCAGTAGTATCTTCACCGGGGAGCTGTTTTTT
NA	TRBV4-1	NA	TRBJ1-1	CASSQRSTSEAFF	TGCGCCAGCAGCCAAAGAAGCACTTCCGAAGCTTTCTTT
NA	TRBV11-3	TRBD1	TRBJ2-7	CASSLGVWDRGSYEQYF	TGTGCCAGCAGCTTAGGAGTTTGGGACAGGGGGTCCTACGAGCAGTACTTC
NA	TRBV7-3	NA	TRBJ2-2	CASSPNWGLNTGELFF	TGTGCCAGCAGCCCCAATTGGGGACTTAACACCGGGGAGCTGTTTTTT
few	TRBV7-2	NA	TRBJ2-3	CASSLAGLAGITDTQYF	TGTGCCAGCAGCTTAGCCGGGCTCGCGGGTATCACAGATACGCAGTATTTT
NA	TRBV7-2	TRBD2	TRBJ2-5	CASSLALAGGTETQYF	TGTGCCAGCAGCTTAGCCCTAGCGGGAGGTACAGAGACCCAGTACTTC
few	TRBV7-9	NA	TRBJ1-2	CASRQRGDSGYTF	TGTGCCAGCAGGCAACGCGGGGATAGCGGCTACACCTTC
NA	TRBV5-6	TRBD2	TRBJ2-1	CASSLQSGSLGEQFF	TGTGCCAGCAGCTTGCAAAGCGGGAGTTTAGGGGAGCAGTTCTTC
NA	TRBV11-3	TRBD1	TRBJ2-7	CASSLDRDSSYEQYF	TGTGCCAGCAGCTTAGACCGGGACAGCTCCTACGAGCAGTACTTC
NA	TRBV5-4	TRBD2	TRBJ2-1	CASSLPQGRTSGRKDNEQFF	TGTGCCAGCAGCTTGCCACAGGGGAGGACTAGCGGGAGAAAGGACAATGAGCAGTTCTTC
NA	TRBV6-1	NA	TRBJ1-2	CASSPPGARYGYTF	TGTGCCAGCAGTCCCCCAGGGGCCCGCTATGGCTACACCTTC
NA	TRBV27	NA	TRBJ1-2	CASSRPGDPYGYTF	TGTGCCAGCAGTCGCCCGGGAGACCCCTATGGCTACACCTTC
NA	TRBV6-1	TRBD1	TRBJ1-3	CASSDPLSGTEHSGNTIYF	TGTGCCAGCAGTGACCCCCTTTCTGGGACAGAGCACTCTGGAAACACCATATATTTT
NA	TRBV27	NA	TRBJ1-5	CASSPTTGLIQPQHF	TGTGCCAGCAGTCCGACGACAGGTTTAATCCAGCCCCAGCATTTT
NA	TRBV5-4	NA	TRBJ2-1	CASSPVHNEQFF	TGTGCCAGCAGCCCAGTTCACAATGAGCAGTTCTTC
NA	TRBV21-1	NA	TRBJ2-1	CASSRGVGGGPSYNEQFF	TGTGCCAGCAGCAGGGGAGTCGGGGGAGGGCCGTCCTACAATGAGCAGTTCTTC
medium-sized	TRBV6-1	TRBD2	TRBJ2-7	CASSEAEREWYEQYF	TGTGCCAGCAGTGAAGCCGAGCGGGAGTGGTACGAGCAGTACTTC
NA	TRBV30	TRBD1	TRBJ2-3	CAWSPNRGFTDTQYF	TGTGCCTGGAGTCCCAACAGGGGGTTCACAGATACGCAGTATTTT
NA	TRBV10-3	TRBD2	TRBJ2-3	CAISGLDSTDTQYF	TGTGCCATCAGCGGACTAGATAGCACAGATACGCAGTATTTT
NA	TRBV20-1	NA	TRBJ2-7	CSAIYYYEQYF	TGCAGTGCTATATACTACTACGAGCAGTACTTC
NA	TRBV5-4	NA	TRBJ1-2	CASSSPTPYGYTF	TGTGCCAGCAGCTCCCCTACGCCGTATGGCTACACCTTC
NA	TRBV7-9	TRBD1	TRBJ2-7	CASSSRDRASYEQYF	TGTGCCAGCAGCTCCCGGGACAGGGCCTCCTACGAGCAGTACTTC
NA	TRBV11-3	TRBD1	TRBJ2-1	CASSPTWTGAPDEQFF	TGTGCCAGCAGCCCGACCTGGACAGGGGCCCCCGATGAGCAGTTCTTC
few	TRBV27	TRBD1	TRBJ2-7	CASKGQGAEYEQYF	TGTGCCAGCAAGGGACAGGGGGCAGAGTACGAGCAGTACTTC
once	TRBV27	TRBD1	TRBJ1-2	CASSSGQGYGYTF	TGTGCCAGCAGTTCAGGACAGGGCTATGGCTACACCTTC
NA	TRBV27	NA	TRBJ2-1	CASSVRGLYNEQFF	TGTGCCAGCAGTGTGCGCGGACTTTACAACGAGCAGTTCTTC
NA	TRBV6-5	NA	TRBJ2-3	CASSLWGATDTQYF	TGTGCCAGCAGCCTGTGGGGAGCCACAGATACGCAGTATTTT
NA	TRBV5-1	TRBD2	TRBJ2-1	CASSLGALAGGPRNNEQFF	TGCGCCAGCAGCTTGGGGGCCCTAGCGGGAGGGCCTAGGAACAATGAGCAGTTCTTC
NA	TRBV9	NA	TRBJ2-7	CASSVAFSDEQYF	TGTGCCAGCAGCGTAGCTTTTAGCGACGAGCAGTACTTC
NA	TRBV5-8	NA	TRBJ2-7	CASSLEARGYEQYF	TGTGCCAGCAGCTTAGAAGCCCGGGGGTACGAGCAGTACTTC
NA	TRBV4-2	TRBD2	TRBJ2-3	CASSQAGAGGAHTQYF	TGTGCCAGCAGCCAAGCGGGCGCGGGAGGAGCTCATACGCAGTATTTT
NA	TRBV7-9	NA	TRBJ1-5	CASSLGSEVGQPQHF	TGTGCCAGCAGCTTGGGGTCGGAGGTGGGTCAGCCCCAGCATTTT
few	TRBV11-2	NA	TRBJ2-1	CASSPKRLPSYNEQFF	TGTGCCAGCAGCCCCAAGCGTCTCCCCTCCTACAATGAGCAGTTCTTC
NA	TRBV6-6	TRBD2	TRBJ2-7	CASSKTSGSLGEQYF	TGTGCCAGCAGTAAGACTAGCGGGAGTCTGGGTGAGCAGTACTTC
few	TRBV5-1	NA	TRBJ1-2	CASSADDSFYGYTF	TGCGCCAGCAGCGCAGACGACAGTTTCTATGGCTACACCTTC
NA	TRBV7-2	TRBD2	TRBJ2-7	CASIALASGAYEQYF	TGTGCCAGCATCGCCCTTGCTAGCGGCGCCTACGAGCAGTACTTC
NA	TRBV11-3	TRBD2	TRBJ2-1	CASSFRMGLAGDEQFF	TGTGCCAGCAGCTTCCGAATGGGACTAGCGGGAGATGAGCAGTTCTTC
once	TRBV5-5	TRBD1	TRBJ2-4	CASIDLRDRGKNIQYF	TGTGCCAGCATCGACCTACGGGACAGGGGGAAGAACATTCAGTACTTC
NA	TRBV19	NA	TRBJ2-1	CASRATNRPSSYNEQFF	TGTGCCAGTAGAGCGACTAACCGACCTAGCTCCTACAATGAGCAGTTCTTC
NA	TRBV30	TRBD1	TRBJ1-5	CAWSVLGQGDQPQHF	TGTGCCTGGAGTGTACTCGGACAGGGAGATCAGCCCCAGCATTTT
NA	TRBV11-3	NA	TRBJ1-4	CASSDPFDPQGNEKLFF	TGTGCCAGCAGCGACCCTTTCGACCCACAGGGAAATGAAAAACTGTTTTTT
NA	TRBV5-4	TRBD1	TRBJ2-5	CASSFRVGQRETQYF	TGTGCCAGCAGCTTTCGGGTGGGACAGAGGGAGACCCAGTACTTC
once	TRBV18	TRBD1	TRBJ2-7	CASSPGQGMGYEQYF	TGTGCCAGCTCACCAGGACAGGGTATGGGATACGAGCAGTACTTC
NA	TRBV6-6	NA	TRBJ2-1	CASRELASGGNEQFF	TGTGCCAGCAGAGAGCTAGCGTCAGGTGGGAATGAGCAGTTCTTC
NA	TRBV10-3	NA	TRBJ2-5	CAISESTASEGTQYF	TGTGCCATCAGTGAGTCAACAGCTTCAGAGGGGACCCAGTACTTC
NA	TRBV11-3	TRBD1	TRBJ2-1	CASSPRTGINEQFF	TGTGCCAGCAGCCCCCGGACAGGAATCAATGAGCAGTTCTTC
once	TRBV5-8	NA	TRBJ2-3	CASNSGRGAADTQYF	TGTGCCAGCAACTCCGGTCGGGGAGCAGCGGATACGCAGTATTTT
NA	TRBV11-2	NA	TRBJ2-7	CASSLGGLAKTYEQYF	TGTGCCAGCAGCTTAGGGGGTCTAGCAAAAACCTACGAGCAGTACTTC
NA	TRBV7-3	TRBD2	TRBJ2-3	CASSLGTSGRNTQYF	TGTGCCAGCAGCCTCGGGACTAGCGGGAGAAATACGCAGTATTTT
NA	TRBV7-9	TRBD1	TRBJ2-7	CSSSETGGKQYF	TGTTCCAGCAGCGAAACAGGGGGAAAGCAGTACTTC
few	TRBV6-1	NA	TRBJ1-1	CASRQTDHTEAFF	TGTGCCAGCAGGCAGACAGATCACACTGAAGCTTTCTTT